Listed here are 21 T cell receptor beta chains from one sample, sequenced in a study of T cell responses to AZD1222 COVID-19 vaccine. Using immunoSEQ multiplex PCR, the repertoire was profiled, and TCRdb retains in-frame clones only, with some absent. The sample contains approximately 150,000 clones, 92% of which appear only once. Sequencing used peripheral blood, obtained on day 0 of MenACWY control vaccination. All receptors derive from an adult in good health.

CDR3 loop: CASSSERTSGYNEQFF. The DNA of the CDR3 is TGTGCCAGTAGCTCCGAAAGGACTAGCGGCTACAATGAGCAGTTCTTC. The gene calls are TRBV19 and TRBJ2-1; TRBD2 aligns across 10 bases. The V gene end was trimmed by 6 bases and the J gene end by 3 bases; junction bases not matched to a gene: 8. There are 16 residues in the CDR3. Per the germline V gene, CDR1 is LNHDA and CDR2 is SQIVND (reference sequence).

The chain links TRBV10-1 to TRBJ2-1; 9 bases map to TRBD2. Germline V CDR1 and CDR2: WNHNN, SYGVQD (reference sequence). V shed 3 bases, J shed 9 bases, and the junction held 6 bases outside the gene matches. CDR3 length: 14 amino acids. The CDR3 DNA follows: TGCGCCAGCAGTGAAGCGGGAGGCCGGGTTGAGCAGTTCTTC. Its translation: CASSEAGGRVEQFF.

This chain connects TRBV23-1 to TRBJ1-1; D not resolved. TRBV23-1 is marked as an open reading frame, function uncertain. V gave up 3 bases and J gave up 4 bases, with 27 bases separating them. This CDR3 has 19 residues. The CDR3 bases are TGCGCCAGCAGTCATTCGGCGATAGTGGCTCGGAATTTTAGCACTGAAGCTTTCTTT. Its translation is CASSHSAIVARNFSTEAFF.

J is TRBJ2-3 and V is TRBV6-5, with D uncertain. Germline values: CDR1 MNHEY, CDR2 SVGAGI. This CDR3 comprises 13 residues. With 5 bases removed from V and 3 bases from J, the gap between germline ends came to 9 bases. CDR3 residues: CASSKGFTDTQYF. Written as DNA, the CDR3 is TGTGCCAGCAGTAAGGGATTTACAGATACGCAGTATTTT.

The chain uses TRBV19 and TRBJ2-1; D is uncertain. The length of the CDR3 is 13 residues. Germline CDR1 LNHDA, CDR2 SQIVND (reference sequence). Between the trimmed V and J ends, which lost 6 bases and 3 bases, there was a span of 9 bases. DNA for the CDR3: TGTGCCAGTAGCTGGCAGAACTACAATGAGCAGTTCTTC. It specifies CASSWQNYNEQFF.

The rearrangement joins TRBV6-5 to TRBJ1-4; TRBD1 is a possible D gene (5 bases). Germline CDR1 MNHEY, CDR2 SVGAGI. The CDR3 runs to 14 residues. V dropped 6 bases and J dropped 7 bases, with 15 bases sitting between them. CDR3 DNA sequence: TGTGCCAGCAGGCGGACATCGGAAGGTGAAAAACTGTTTTTT. Translation gives CASRRTSEGEKLFF.

This chain connects TRBV2 to TRBJ1-3; D is unclear. Per the germline V gene, CDR1 is SNHLY and CDR2 is FYNNEI. The CDR3 runs 14 residues. The V gene lost 4 bases and the J gene lost 3 bases, with 10 bases spanning the gap. The CDR3, as DNA: TGTGCCAGCAGTGGGGAATGGGGTGGAAACACCATATATTTT. This sequence encodes CASSGEWGGNTIYF. The variable domain in full, completed from reference TRBV2 and TRBJ1-3, reads EPEVTQTPSHQVTQMGQEVILRCVPISNHLYFYWYRQILGQKVEFLVSFYNNEISEKSEIFDDQFSVERPDGSNFTLKIRSTKLEDSAMYFCASSGEWGGNTIYFGEGSWLTVV.

The chain has TRBV19 and TRBJ1-2; a possible D gene is TRBD1 (6 bases). The CDR3 spans 16 residues. The V end was cut by 5 bases, the J end by 3 bases, with 19 bases between. Germline values: CDR1 LNHDA, CDR2 SQIVND (reference sequence). The CDR3 is CASSSKTRGRDYGYTF. DNA for the CDR3: TGTGCCAGTAGTTCGAAGACCAGGGGAAGAGACTATGGCTACACCTTC.

V usage is TRBV15 and J usage is TRBJ2-7; 7 bases match TRBD2. J lost 2 bases, V lost 1 base, and 2 bases had no gene match. The CDR3 is 14 residues long. Germline loops: CDR1 LNHNV, CDR2 YYDKDF (reference sequence). CDR3 in amino acids: CATSRVGGAYEQYF. The CDR3 nucleotides read TGTGCCACCAGCAGAGTGGGGGGGGCCTACGAGCAGTACTTC.

This sequence joins TRBV3-1 (or the pseudogene TRBV3-2) and TRBJ2-5; D is unclear. The CDR3 spans 14 residues. Looked up from germline, CDR1 is LGHDT and CDR2 is YNNKEL (reference sequence). The V gene lost 4 bases and the J gene lost 0 bases, with 9 bases spanning the gap. CDR3 DNA: TGTGCCAGCAGCCGATTAATGTACCAAGAGACCCAGTACTTC. It encodes CASSRLMYQETQYF.

The V and J genes are TRBV10-3 and TRBJ2-2, with a possible D match to TRBD2 (6 bases). CDR1 and CDR2 from the germline V gene are ENHRY and SYGVKD. Trimming took off 9 bases at V and 3 bases at J, with 11 bases between the two ends. CDR3 length: 13 amino acids. CDR3 nucleotide sequence: TGTGCCATGGCTGGAGGGGACACCGGGGAGCTGTTTTTT. Residues: CAMAGGDTGELFF.

The V gene is TRBV14, the J gene TRBJ2-7, with D perhaps TRBD1 (5 bases). The CDR3 contains 14 residues. The V gene's germline CDR1 is SGHDN and CDR2 FVKESK. Trimming took 5 bases from V and 4 from J, leaving 15 bases between them. CDR3 DNA sequence: TGTGCCAGCAGCAGTCTGGCAGGGTGGTACGAGCAGTACTTC. This encodes CASSSLAGWYEQYF.

The V call is TRBV24-1, the J call TRBJ2-2; 15 nucleotides agree with TRBD2. The CDR3 has 18 residues. V lost 3 bases and J lost 1; bases outside the gene matches: 2. Germline CDR1 and CDR2: KGHDR and SFDVKD. CDR3 in DNA: TGTGCCACCAGTGATCCGGGACTAGCGGGAGGGAACACCGGGGAGCTGTTTTTT. Translating gives CATSDPGLAGGNTGELFF.

The J gene is TRBJ2-3, the V gene TRBV5-1, with 8 bases identical to TRBD1. V was pared by 3 bases and J by 3 bases, with 6 bases of the junction left unmatched. This CDR3 has 15 amino acids. CDR1 and CDR2 (germline): SGHRS, YFSETQ. The CDR3 region is CASSWGGQGTDTQYF. As DNA, the CDR3 is TGCGCCAGCAGCTGGGGCGGACAGGGAACAGATACGCAGTATTTT.

The chain employs TRBV18 and TRBJ2-2, with D hard to call. CDR3 length: 13 amino acids. Germline V gene lookup returns CDR1 KGHSH and CDR2 LQKENI. V dropped 4 bases and J dropped 9 bases, with 12 bases sitting between them. The CDR3 region is CASSQDLRWELFF. CDR3 in DNA: TGTGCCAGCTCACAAGACCTCCGCTGGGAGCTGTTTTTT.

The chain has TRBV4-2 and TRBJ2-5; a weak D match, TRBD2 (5 bases). The CDR3 length is 17 residues. Germline lookup yields CDR1 LGHNA and CDR2 YNFKEQ. The germline V and J ends were trimmed by 1 base and 3 bases, with 18 bases remaining between them. CDR3 DNA sequence: TGTGCCAGCAGCCAAGTCCCATTCTTTGAGGGAAAAGAGACCCAGTACTTC. Translating gives CASSQVPFFEGKETQYF.

The rearrangement joins TRBV4-1 to TRBJ2-1; a weak D match, TRBD2 (6 bases). Looked up from germline, CDR1 is MGHRA and CDR2 is YSYEKL. Trimming took off 3 bases at V and 7 bases at J, with 10 bases between the two ends. The CDR3 has 13 amino acids. This CDR3 is CASSQGLANEQFF. DNA of the CDR3: TGCGCCAGCAGCCAGGGCCTAGCGAATGAGCAGTTCTTC.

This chain uses TRBV2 with TRBJ1-2; D may be TRBD1 (6 bases). CDR3 length: 14 residues. Germline V CDR1 and CDR2: SNHLY, FYNNEI. V lost 8 bases, J lost 2 bases, and 15 bases lay in between. The CDR3, as DNA: TGTGCCAGCCAACCGGGGGCGGGGAACTATGGCTACACCTTC. Its translation is CASQPGAGNYGYTF.

This chain joins TRBV5-1 and TRBJ2-2; D gene unclear. This CDR3 spans 14 amino acids. Germline V gives CDR1 SGHRS, CDR2 YFSETQ. Trimming cost V 6 bases and J 0 bases, with 9 bases left between them. The DNA for the CDR3 is TGCGCCAGCATCCCGGGCGCGAACACCGGGGAGCTGTTTTTT. Its translation: CASIPGANTGELFF.

The chain combines TRBV4-1 with TRBJ2-7; no clear D gene. The CDR3 contains 12 residues. Germline V gene data show CDR1 as MGHRA and CDR2 as YSYEKL. V lost 4 bases and J 7 bases, leaving 11 bases between the germline ends. The CDR3 bases are TGCGCCAGCAGCCCTGGAGTTGAAGAGCAGTACTTC. The encoded protein is CASSPGVEEQYF.

The chain has TRBV20-1 and TRBJ2-7, with 9 bases matching TRBD2. The CDR3 runs 15 residues. The V and J ends lost 3 bases and 4 bases, in that order; junction bases with no gene match: 10. CDR1 is DFQATT, CDR2 SNEGSKA, per germline (reference sequence). CDR3 residues: CSASDVVAGAYEQYF. DNA for the CDR3: TGCAGTGCTAGTGATGTGGTAGCGGGAGCATACGAGCAGTACTTC.